A single T cell receptor beta chain is shown here with its context. In the authors' methods: Amplification of reference gene primers was used by the study to estimate nucleated cell counts. Sequencing used immunoSEQ multiplex PCR; TCRdb keeps in-frame clones, though not all of them. V, J and clone size are those of that table, while D and trimming were read from the DNA. The sample lists about 230,000 clones; more than 70% were seen once. This sample was taken from a study of blood T cell repertoires in COVID-19. Across the study: Collection of acute and convalescent COVID-19 samples took place in the United States, Italy and Spain. T cells, B-cell-depleted T cells, or PBMCs supplied cDNA or gDNA.

Germline CDR1 reads LNHDA; CDR2 reads SQIVND (reference sequence). The CDR3 length is 13 residues. J was trimmed by 3 bases and V by 8 bases; bases with no gene match: 6. The age range of participants was about 18 to 95 years, with residence in fewer than 25 US areas. The sequence derives from a woman aged 40 to 50 with acute COVID-19. Sequenced: PBMCs or T cells enriched from blood (not recorded which). The genes are TRBV19 and TRBJ1-2; 7 nucleotides line up with TRBD1. CDR3 loop: CASARQGDYGYTF. The CDR3 nucleotides are TGTGCCAGTGCCCGACAGGGAGACTATGGCTACACCTTC.